This T cell receptor beta chain was captured in a study of OX40 agonist ivuxolimab in advanced cancers. Study context: The mean age was roughly 60 years, ranging from 23 to 79, with 65% to 85% of participants male.

The data were produced by immunoSEQ multiplex PCR, yet TCRdb's version contains in-frame clones alone and is incomplete. The sample lists about 100,000 clones, around 93% seen once, with 0.5% to 0.65% in the top ten. Only one count was recorded for this clone. Trimming removed 3 bases at V and 1 base at J, with 7 bases between. Germline values: CDR1 SGHTS, CDR2 YDEGEE. The CDR3 has 13 amino acids. This receptor was taken from an adult with an advanced solid tumor such as melanoma, head and neck, liver or kidney cancer. V is TRBV5-8 and J is TRBJ1-1, with D unclear. Here the sequenced sample was CD4+ or CD8+ T cells sorted from blood, taken in a trial of the OX40 agonist ivuxolimab. As DNA, the CDR3 is TGTGCCAGCAGCTCGCGAAGGAACACTGAAGCTTTCTTT. Protein product: CASSSRRNTEAFF.